This T cell receptor (beta chain) was identified during a study of control samples from healthy donors and cancer patients. This CDR3 has 14 amino acids. Trimming at V came to 5 bases and at J to 5 bases, leaving 4 bases not matched to a gene. Looked up from germline, CDR1 is GTSNPN and CDR2 is SVGIG (reference sequence). Produced via immunoSEQ multiplex PCR; TCRdb's table is partial and in-frame only. The table lists about 150,000 clones, under 90% of them singletons. The V gene is TRBV30, the J gene TRBJ2-1; TRBD2 matches at 12 bases. Sequencing was performed on blood. The sequence was collected from a man aged 25 to 45 in good health. CDR3 loop: CAWLASGGDNEQFF. For the CDR3, the DNA is TGTGCCTGGTTAGCTAGCGGGGGGGACAATGAGCAGTTCTTC.